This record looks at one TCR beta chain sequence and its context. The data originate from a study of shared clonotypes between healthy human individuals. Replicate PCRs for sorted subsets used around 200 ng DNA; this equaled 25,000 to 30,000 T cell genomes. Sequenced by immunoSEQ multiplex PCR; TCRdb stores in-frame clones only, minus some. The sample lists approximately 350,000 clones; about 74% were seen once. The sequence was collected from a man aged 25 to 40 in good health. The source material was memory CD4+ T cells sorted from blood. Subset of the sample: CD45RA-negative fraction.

In DNA, the CDR3 is TGTGCCAGCAGCCCTGTGGGGGGGCATACTGAAGCTTTCTTT. Residues: CASSPVGGHTEAFF. The chain recombines TRBV2 with TRBJ1-1; weak D call: TRBD1 (6 bases). Germline CDR1 and CDR2: SNHLY and FYNNEI. The CDR3 runs 14 residues. V was pared by 6 bases and J by 5 bases, with 16 bases between.